This T cell receptor (beta chain) was observed in a study of blood T cell repertoires in COVID-19. Study at large: COVID-19 samples collected from the United States, Italy and Spain covered acute and convalescent phases. T cells, B-cell-depleted T cells, or PBMCs supplied cDNA or gDNA.

Sequencing was performed with immunoSEQ multiplex PCR; in TCRdb, only in-frame clones are kept and a portion is missing. The data hold about 200,000 clones, with 80% to 90% observed a single time. This TCR was sampled from a human donor in a cohort sampled during active COVID-19. The sample was peripheral blood.

The CDR3 is CASSLLRRTEAFF. CDR3 DNA: TGTGCCAGCAGCTTGTTGAGGCGGACTGAAGCTTTCTTT. The gene calls are TRBV5-5 and TRBJ1-1; D unresolved. V lost 1 base, J lost 5 bases, and 9 bases lay in between. Per the germline V gene, CDR1 is SGHKS and CDR2 is YYEKEE (reference sequence). CDR3 size: 13 residues.